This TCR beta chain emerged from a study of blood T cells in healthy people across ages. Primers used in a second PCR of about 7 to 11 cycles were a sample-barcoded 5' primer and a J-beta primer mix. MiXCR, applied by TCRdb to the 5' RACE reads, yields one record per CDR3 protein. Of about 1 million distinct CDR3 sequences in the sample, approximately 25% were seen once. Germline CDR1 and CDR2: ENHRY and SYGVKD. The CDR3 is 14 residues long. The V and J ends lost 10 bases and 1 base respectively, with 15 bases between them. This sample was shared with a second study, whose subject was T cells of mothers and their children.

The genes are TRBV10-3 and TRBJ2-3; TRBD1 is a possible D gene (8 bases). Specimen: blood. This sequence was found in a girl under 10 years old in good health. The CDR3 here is CATRTGRGTDTQYF. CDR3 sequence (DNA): TGTGCCACACGGACAGGGAGGGGCACAGATACGCAGTATTTT.